The 6 T cell receptor beta chains below all came from one sample that was sequenced in a study of cytomegalovirus exposure and HLA in healthy donors (dated by TCRdb to about 2017). Libraries were constructed by the immunoSEQ multiplex PCR assay. TCRdb stores this immuneACCESS table with in-frame sequences only. Part of the clones is absent; in the studies checked, under half of the shortfall reflects unresolved V genes, and no reason is known for the rest. This sample lists hundreds of thousands of clones; roughly 87% were detected once. About 11% of the sample goes to the ten largest clones. Material: PBMCs. These receptor sequences come from a young man in good health and CMV-seropositive.

This clone came up once. This rearrangement joins TRBV18 to TRBJ1-3; D perhaps matches TRBD1 (6 bases). Germline V gene sequence: CDR1 KGHSH, CDR2 LQKENI. Trimming left V 2 bases short and J 2 bases short, with 10 bases between. The CDR3 length is 15 residues. The CDR3 DNA reads TGTGCCAGCTCACCATTGCCAGGGGCTGGAAACACCATATATTTT. It is translated as CASSPLPGAGNTIYF.

This chain joins TRBV29-1 and TRBJ2-1; the D gene is possibly TRBD2 (6 bases). Trimming shortened V by 3 bases and J by 4 bases, and 16 bases separated the two germline ends. CDR1 and CDR2 (germline): SQVTM, ANQGSEA. CDR3 length: 15 residues. The CDR3: CSVEALASEYNEQFF. The CDR3 nucleotides read TGCAGCGTTGAGGCCTTGGCTAGCGAATACAATGAGCAGTTCTTC.

J is TRBJ2-7 and V is TRBV30; 9 bases line up with TRBD2. The CDR3 runs 12 residues. Germline values: CDR1 GTSNPN, CDR2 SVGIG (reference sequence). With V trimmed by 3 bases and J by 7 bases, 4 bases remained unmatched. CDR3 sequence reads: CAWRMTSGEQYF. DNA for the CDR3: TGTGCCTGGAGGATGACTAGCGGAGAGCAGTACTTC.

The genes are TRBV7-9 and TRBJ2-1; 15 nucleotides match TRBD2. The CDR3 is 16 amino acids. CDR1 and CDR2 (germline): SEHNR, FQNEAQ (reference sequence). With V trimmed by 5 bases and J by 8 bases, 7 bases remained unmatched. The DNA for the CDR3 is TGTGCCAGCAGCACCCGGACTAGCGGGAGGGGAGATGAGCAGTTCTTC. Translation: CASSTRTSGRGDEQFF.

The V gene is TRBV15, the J gene TRBJ2-3; 9 bases are a match to TRBD2. The germline V gene has CDR1 LNHNV and CDR2 YYDKDF (reference sequence). The CDR3 spans 14 residues. Trimming at V came to 6 bases and at J to 6 bases, leaving 7 bases not matched to a gene. The chain's CDR3 is CATRLAGGPDTQYF. CDR3 sequence (DNA): TGTGCCACCAGATTGGCGGGAGGGCCGGATACGCAGTATTTT.

The gene calls are TRBV5-1 and TRBJ2-5, with TRBD2 as a possible D gene (6 bases). CDR1 and CDR2 (germline): SGHRS, YFSETQ. This CDR3 contains 13 residues. Trimming shortened V by 1 base and J by 4 bases, and 8 bases separated the two germline ends. The CDR3 loop is CASSLMGGETQYF. DNA of the CDR3: TGCGCCAGCAGCTTGATGGGGGGAGAGACCCAGTACTTC.